This paragraph covers one T cell receptor beta chain sequence. Its specificity is unknown. Analyses pooled second doses at about 4 or about 12 weeks. Assay: immunoSEQ multiplex PCR; the TCRdb copy retains only in-frame clones and omits some. The repertoire includes 90,000 to 100,000 clones, 70% to 85% of them detected once, and approximately 14% sits in the top ten. This sample stems from a study of T cell responses to AZD1222 COVID-19 vaccine. Study-level results: The reported proportion of spike-specific TCRs targeting unmutated variant regions was nearly half. It was only after the peak T cell response that any repertoires were sampled. Donors were mostly white British, more females; clonal diversity possibly underestimated.

The trim removed 3 bases at V and 7 bases at J, leaving 3 bases unmatched. Germline-derived CDR1 and CDR2 are MNHNS and SASEGT. The CDR3 totals 13 residues. The source is an adult who received the AZD1222 COVID-19 vaccine. The J gene is TRBJ1-5, the V gene TRBV6-1; 7 nucleotides agree with TRBD1. Sequenced material: peripheral blood, taken 28 days after the second AZD1222 dose. The CDR3 region has the DNA TGTGCCAGCAGTGACGAGGGGGCACAGCCCCAGCATTTT. It is translated as CASSDEGAQPQHF.